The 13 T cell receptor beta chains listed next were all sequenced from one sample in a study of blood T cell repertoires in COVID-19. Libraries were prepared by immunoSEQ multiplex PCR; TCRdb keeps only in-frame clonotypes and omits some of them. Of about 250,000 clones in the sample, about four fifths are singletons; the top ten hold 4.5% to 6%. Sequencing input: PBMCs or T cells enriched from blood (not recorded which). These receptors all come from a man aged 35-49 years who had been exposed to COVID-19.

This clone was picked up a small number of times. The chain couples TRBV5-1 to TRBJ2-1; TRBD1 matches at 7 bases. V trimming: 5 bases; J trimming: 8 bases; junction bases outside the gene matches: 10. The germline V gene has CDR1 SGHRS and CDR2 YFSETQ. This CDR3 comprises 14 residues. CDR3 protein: CASRSTGTVDEQFF. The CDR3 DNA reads TGCGCCAGCAGATCGACAGGGACGGTGGATGAGCAGTTCTTC.

As DNA, the CDR3 is TGTGCCAGCAGAACCAACGCCGGAACAGGGAACACTGAAGCTTTCTTT. Protein product: CASRTNAGTGNTEAFF. V and J are TRBV27 and TRBJ1-1; tentatively, D is TRBD1 (5 bases). Looked up from germline, CDR1 is MNHEY and CDR2 is SMNVEV (reference sequence). The CDR3 spans 16 residues. Trimming left V 6 bases short and J 1 base short, with 18 bases between.

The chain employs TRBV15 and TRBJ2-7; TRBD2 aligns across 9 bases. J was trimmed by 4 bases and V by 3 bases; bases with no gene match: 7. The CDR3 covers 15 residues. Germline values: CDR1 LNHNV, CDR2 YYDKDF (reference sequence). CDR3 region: CATSSISGRGYEQYF. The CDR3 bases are TGTGCCACCAGCAGCATTAGCGGGAGAGGGTACGAGCAGTACTTC.

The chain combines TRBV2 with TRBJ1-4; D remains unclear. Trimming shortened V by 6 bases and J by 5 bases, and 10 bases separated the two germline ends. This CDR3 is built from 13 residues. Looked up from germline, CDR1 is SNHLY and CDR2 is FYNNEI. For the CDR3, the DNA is TGTGCCAGCAGGGCGGGGATAAATGAAAAACTGTTTTTT. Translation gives CASRAGINEKLFF.

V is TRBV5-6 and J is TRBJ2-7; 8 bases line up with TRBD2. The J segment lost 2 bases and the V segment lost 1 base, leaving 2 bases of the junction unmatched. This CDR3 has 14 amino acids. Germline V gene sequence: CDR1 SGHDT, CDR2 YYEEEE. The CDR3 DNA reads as TGTGCCAGCAGCTTGTACGGGAGGGCCTACGAGCAGTACTTC. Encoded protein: CASSLYGRAYEQYF.

CDR3 nucleotides: TGTGCCAGCACCCCCAAACGTAGGGGCAGGGGGCAAGGGGGCGGGGAGCTGTTTTTT. Translation: CASTPKRRGRGQGGGELFF. The genes are TRBV7-8 and TRBJ2-2, with 8 bases aligning to TRBD1. The CDR3 totals 19 residues. V shed 7 bases and J 7 bases; nucleotides not matched to a gene: 23. Germline-derived CDR1 and CDR2 are SGHVS and FQNEAQ.

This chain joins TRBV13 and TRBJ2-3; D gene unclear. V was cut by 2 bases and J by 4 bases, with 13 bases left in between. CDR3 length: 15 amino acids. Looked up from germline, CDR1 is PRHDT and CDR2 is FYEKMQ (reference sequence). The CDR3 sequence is CASSLTSRLADTQYF. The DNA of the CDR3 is TGTGCCAGCAGCTTAACGAGCCGCCTCGCAGATACGCAGTATTTT.

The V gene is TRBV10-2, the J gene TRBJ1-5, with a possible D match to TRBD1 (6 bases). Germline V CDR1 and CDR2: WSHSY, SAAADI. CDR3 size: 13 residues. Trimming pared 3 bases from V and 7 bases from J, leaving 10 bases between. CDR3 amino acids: CASSEQGGQPQHF. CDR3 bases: TGCGCCAGCAGTGAACAGGGTGGGCAGCCCCAGCATTTT.

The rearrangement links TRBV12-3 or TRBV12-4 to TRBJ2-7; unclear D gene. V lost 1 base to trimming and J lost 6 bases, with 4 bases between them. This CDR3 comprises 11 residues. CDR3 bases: TGTGCCAGCAGTTTAGGAGGCGAGCAGTACTTC. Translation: CASSLGGEQYF.

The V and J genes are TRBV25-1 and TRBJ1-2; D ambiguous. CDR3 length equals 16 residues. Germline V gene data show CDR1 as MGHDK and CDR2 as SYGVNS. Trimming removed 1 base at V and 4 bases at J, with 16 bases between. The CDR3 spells CASSEFSGEVLYGYTF. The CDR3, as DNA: TGTGCCAGCAGTGAATTTTCCGGAGAGGTTCTCTATGGCTACACCTTC.

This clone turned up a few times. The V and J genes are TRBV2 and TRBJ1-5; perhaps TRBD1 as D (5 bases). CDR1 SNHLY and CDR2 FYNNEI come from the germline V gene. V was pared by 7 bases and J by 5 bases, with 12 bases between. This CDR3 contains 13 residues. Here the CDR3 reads CASTETVYQPQHF. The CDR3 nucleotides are TGTGCCAGCACCGAGACAGTGTATCAGCCCCAGCATTTT.

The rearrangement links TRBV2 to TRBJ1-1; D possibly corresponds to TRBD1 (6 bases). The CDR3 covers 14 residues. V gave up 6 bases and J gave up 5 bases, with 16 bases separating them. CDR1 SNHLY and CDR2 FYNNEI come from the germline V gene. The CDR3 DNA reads TGTGCCAGCAGCACTGGGAAGGGGGTGACTGAAGCTTTCTTT. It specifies CASSTGKGVTEAFF.

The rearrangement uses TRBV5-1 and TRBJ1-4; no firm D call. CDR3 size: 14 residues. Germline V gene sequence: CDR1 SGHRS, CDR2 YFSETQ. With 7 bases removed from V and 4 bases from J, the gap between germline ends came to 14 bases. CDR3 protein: CASRPGVFNEKLFF. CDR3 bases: TGCGCCAGCCGTCCCGGGGTTTTTAATGAAAAACTGTTTTTT.